The 10 T cell receptor beta chains given below trace back to one sample, sequenced in a study of beta chain features in type 1 diabetes. TCRB transcripts that were expressed got sequenced, as all of the isolated RNA had been reverse transcribed. Using immunoSEQ multiplex PCR, the repertoire was profiled, and TCRdb retains in-frame clones only, with some absent. The sample yields 970,000 or so clones, roughly 16% seen once. Sequenced: naive CD4+ T cells from blood. These receptors were taken from a woman aged 18-35 years in good health.

This clone was observed a few times. Additional DNA sequences in this sample encode the identical CDR3. The chain combines TRBV28 with TRBJ2-4, with D possibly matching TRBD1 (6 bases). From germline, CDR1 is MDHEN and CDR2 SYDVKM. This CDR3 spans 14 amino acids. V lost 3 bases to trimming and J lost 1 base, with 7 bases between them. The CDR3 here is CASSFQGAKNIQYF. CDR3 nucleotide sequence: TGTGCCAGCAGTTTTCAGGGGGCCAAAAACATTCAGTACTTC.

The sample holds a few counts of this clone. The V gene is TRBV9, the J gene TRBJ2-5; TRBD2 matches at 10 bases. V trimming: 4 bases; J trimming: 2 bases; junction bases outside the gene matches: 8. Germline assignment: CDR1 SGDLS and CDR2 YYNGEE. CDR3 length: 16 amino acids. Written as DNA, the CDR3 is TGTGCCAGCAGCTCCGGGATAGCGGGAGGTCAAGAGACCCAGTACTTC. It is translated as CASSSGIAGGQETQYF.

The V gene is TRBV6-6, the J gene TRBJ1-1; 7 nucleotides align to TRBD1. Trimming took 2 bases from V and 3 from J; bases not matched to a gene: 9. The germline CDR1 and CDR2 sequences are MNHNY and SVGAGI (reference sequence). This CDR3 region has 16 residues. The CDR3 DNA is TGTGCCAGCAGTTACGGACCGCCAGGGGGGGACACTGAAGCTTTCTTT. Translating it yields CASSYGPPGGDTEAFF.

The genes are TRBV7-2 and TRBJ2-1; unclear D gene. Trimming pared 1 base from V and 4 bases from J, leaving 11 bases between. This CDR3 has 15 residues. The germline gives CDR1 SGHTA, CDR2 FQGNSA. CDR3 protein: CASSLDHGMYNEQFF. As DNA, the CDR3 is TGTGCCAGCAGCTTAGATCATGGAATGTACAATGAGCAGTTCTTC.

The gene calls are TRBV10-3 and TRBJ2-3; unclear D gene. Per germline, CDR1 ENHRY and CDR2 SYGVKD. CDR3 length: 16 amino acids. The V end was cut by 2 bases, the J end by 1 base, with 13 bases between. The CDR3 bases are TGTGCCATCAGTGAGGTGGCTAGAGGCGGCACAGATACGCAGTATTTT. This translates into CAISEVARGGTDTQYF.

This clone occurred a few times. The rearrangement joins TRBV15 to TRBJ2-6; D perhaps matches TRBD2 (7 bases). Germline loops: CDR1 LNHNV, CDR2 YYDKDF (reference sequence). This CDR3 is 17 amino acids long. V lost 5 bases and J lost 0, with 14 bases in between. The CDR3 sequence: CATSWGGQSSGANVLTF. The CDR3 bases are TGTGCCACCAGCTGGGGGGGGCAGTCCTCTGGGGCCAACGTCCTGACTTTC.

The chain couples TRBV9 to TRBJ1-3; TRBD1 might be the D (5 bases). This CDR3 region has 14 residues. V was trimmed by 0 bases and J by 3 bases, leaving 7 bases between them. CDR1 SGDLS and CDR2 YYNGEE come from the germline V gene. The CDR3 DNA follows: TGTGCCAGCAGCGTAGGACAGCTTGGAAACACCATATATTTT. This translates into CASSVGQLGNTIYF.

The chain uses TRBV7-3 and TRBJ2-3; no clear D. V was trimmed by 5 bases and J by 0 bases, leaving 9 bases between them. CDR3 size: 14 residues. CDR1 and CDR2 from the germline V gene are SGHTA and FQGTGA. CDR3 region: CASSPSDSTDTQYF. DNA for the CDR3: TGTGCCAGCAGCCCGTCGGACAGCACAGATACGCAGTATTTT.

The chain uses TRBV7-8 and TRBJ2-7; tentative D call: TRBD2 (6 bases). Trimming took off 1 base at V and 4 bases at J, with 17 bases between the two ends. The CDR3 covers 16 residues. The germline CDR1 and CDR2 sequences are SGHVS and FQNEAQ. The CDR3: CASSLGYGGRGYEQYF. The DNA for the CDR3 is TGTGCCAGCAGCTTAGGATACGGGGGACGGGGGTACGAGCAGTACTTC.

This clone was detected only a few times. V and J are TRBV15 and TRBJ2-7, with 7 positions matching TRBD1. The CDR3 extends over 16 amino acids. CDR1 LNHNV and CDR2 YYDKDF come from the germline V gene (reference sequence). The ends lost 1 base at V and 0 bases at J; junction bases unmatched: 6. CDR3 sequence reads: CATSRALRDSSYEQYF. DNA for the CDR3: TGTGCCACCAGCAGAGCCCTCCGGGACAGCTCCTACGAGCAGTACTTC.